Listed here are 12 T cell receptor beta chains from one sample, sequenced in a study of blood T cell repertoires in COVID-19. Using immunoSEQ multiplex PCR, the repertoire was profiled, and TCRdb retains in-frame clones only, with some absent. The sample yields 130,000 or so clones, 75% to 90% seen once. Sequencing was done on a sample of peripheral blood. Receptors were obtained from a middle-aged man with active or convalescent COVID-19.

V is TRBV4-1 and J is TRBJ2-2; D unresolved. Between the trimmed V and J ends, which lost 4 bases and 7 bases, there was a span of 16 bases. This CDR3 is built from 15 residues. Germline CDR1 MGHRA, CDR2 YSYEKL. CDR3 in DNA: TGCGCCAGCAGCCTCCCTGGCGGAGTGGGCGGGGAGCTGTTTTTT. It encodes CASSLPGGVGGELFF.

The chain uses TRBV5-1 and TRBJ1-3, with 7 bases identical to TRBD1. The CDR3 extends over 14 amino acids. The V gene's germline CDR1 is SGHRS and CDR2 YFSETQ. Germline trimming cut 0 bases from V and 6 bases from J; bases unmatched to any gene: 3. CDR3 loop: CASSLDRGANTIYF. As DNA, the CDR3 is TGCGCCAGCAGCTTGGACAGGGGTGCAAACACCATATATTTT.

The V and J genes are TRBV5-6 and TRBJ2-1; TRBD2 matches at 10 bases. CDR1 is SGHDT, CDR2 YYEEEE, per germline. V was clipped by 4 bases and J by 2 bases; unmatched bases: 9. The CDR3 covers 17 residues. The CDR3 region has the DNA TGTGCCAGCAGCCCTGGGGCTAGCGGGAGTACCTACAATGAGCAGTTCTTC. Residues: CASSPGASGSTYNEQFF.

This chain links TRBV5-1 with TRBJ2-3; 9 nucleotides agree with TRBD2. V shed 5 bases and J 0 bases; nucleotides not matched to a gene: 10. CDR1 SGHRS and CDR2 YFSETQ come from the germline V gene. The CDR3 sequence is 17 residues long. Written as DNA, the CDR3 is TGCGCCAGCAGGGAACTAGCGGGCTACTCTAGCACAGATACGCAGTATTTT. Amino acids: CASRELAGYSSTDTQYF.

V gene TRBV28 combines with J gene TRBJ2-1, with TRBD1 matching 8 bases. This CDR3 comprises 16 residues. CDR1 and CDR2 from the germline V gene are MDHEN and SYDVKM. J gave up 7 bases and V 5 bases, and 13 bases lay outside the gene matches. In nucleotides, the CDR3 is TGTGCCAGCAGTGCCCAGGGGGCAGCACTTTTGAATGAGCAGTTCTTC. Translating it yields CASSAQGAALLNEQFF.

The chain uses TRBV10-2 and TRBJ1-3; 8 bases map to TRBD1. The CDR3 totals 15 residues. Germline CDR1 and CDR2: WSHSY and SAAADI. Trimming cost V 5 bases and J 4 bases; bases outside gene matches: 7. The CDR3 DNA reads as TGCGCCAGCAGTCGCCCCAGGGGGCAAGGAAACACCATATATTTT. Translating it yields CASSRPRGQGNTIYF.

This clone was picked up one time. The CDR3 DNA sequence: TGTGCCAGCAGCCAAGCTCCTAGCGGGAGGCCCGGTTCCTACAATGAGCAGTTCTTC. This codes for CASSQAPSGRPGSYNEQFF. The chain has TRBV3-1 (or the pseudogene TRBV3-2) and TRBJ2-1; 11 nucleotides align to TRBD2. Germline-derived CDR1 and CDR2 are LGHDT and YNNKEL (reference sequence). V shed 1 base and J 1 base; nucleotides not matched to a gene: 9. The CDR3 runs to 19 residues.

The rearrangement uses TRBV6-5 and TRBJ1-1; 8 nucleotides line up with TRBD1. V lost 5 bases, J lost 1 base, and 6 bases stayed unmatched. This CDR3 spans 15 amino acids. Germline CDR1 MNHEY, CDR2 SVGAGI. The DNA of the CDR3 is TGTGCCAGCAGTCTCGCGACAGGGGAGAACACTGAAGCTTTCTTT. This encodes CASSLATGENTEAFF.

The genes are TRBV10-2 and TRBJ2-7; the match to TRBD2 covers 7 bases. The CDR3 is 14 amino acids. The junction had 9 bases not matched to a gene; V was cut back by 6 bases and J by 4 bases. Germline values: CDR1 WSHSY, CDR2 SAAADI. The CDR3 protein is CASRNRDYGYEQYF. In DNA form, the CDR3 reads TGCGCCAGCAGGAACCGGGACTACGGTTACGAGCAGTACTTC.

The chain employs TRBV27 and TRBJ2-7, with TRBD2 matching 7 bases. The germline CDR1 and CDR2 sequences are MNHEY and SMNVEV (reference sequence). After removal of 5 bases from V and 3 bases from J, the junction contained 10 bases not matched to a gene. The CDR3 consists of 15 residues. The CDR3 DNA reads as TGTGCCAGCAGTCCGCTAGCGGAGGGGAGCTACGAGCAGTACTTC. It is translated as CASSPLAEGSYEQYF.

The chain links TRBV19 to TRBJ2-3, with TRBD1 as a possible D gene (5 bases). Trimming stripped 5 bases from V and 8 bases from J, with 14 bases between. Per the germline V gene, CDR1 is LNHDA and CDR2 is SQIVND (reference sequence). The CDR3 totals 13 residues. DNA for the CDR3: TGTGCCAGTAGTCAAGGGGTGTTTGGTACGCAGTATTTT. Translating gives CASSQGVFGTQYF. Variable domain in full (rest from reference TRBV19 and TRBJ2-3): DGGITQSPKYLFRKEGQNVTLSCEQNLNHDAMYWYRQDPGQGLRLIYYSQIVNDFQKGDIAEGYSVSREKKESFPLTVTSAQKNPTAFYLCASSQGVFGTQYFGPGTRLTVL.

The chain combines TRBV4-2 with TRBJ2-2; 9 bases line up with TRBD2. The CDR3 covers 16 residues. The ends lost 5 bases at V and 2 bases at J; junction bases unmatched: 6. Germline values: CDR1 LGHNA, CDR2 YNFKEQ. The chain's CDR3 is CASSNRLAGNTGELFF. For the CDR3, the DNA is TGTGCCAGCAGCAACCGTCTAGCGGGAAACACCGGGGAGCTGTTTTTT.